One sample yielded the 8 T cell receptor beta chains listed below, sequenced in a study of human T cells and chemical hapten exposure. MiXCR was run by TCRdb on the RACE reads, yielding one entry per CDR3 protein. This sample has roughly 80,000 distinct CDR3 sequences, with less than 15% found just once. Time point denoted: pre-sensitization, week 0. The treatment was: therapeutic diphenylcyclopropenone sensitization with weekly scalp DPC. The material sequenced was whole blood, taken in connection with sensitization to the hapten diphenylcyclopropenone (DPC). These receptors were obtained from a woman aged 45-65 years with alopecia areata. Some clones in this sample may be carry-over from other donors' samples.

The chain links TRBV11-2 to TRBJ2-1, with D possibly matching TRBD2 (6 bases). Germline assignment: CDR1 SGHAT and CDR2 FQNNGV. Trimming took off 3 bases at V and 7 bases at J, with 19 bases between the two ends. This CDR3 is 16 amino acids long. The CDR3 loop is CASSFIGKRVTNEQFF. CDR3 DNA: TGTGCCAGCAGCTTTATTGGTAAGCGGGTTACTAATGAGCAGTTCTTC.

This chain uses TRBV20-1 with TRBJ2-1; tentative D call: TRBD2 (7 bases). V lost 5 bases, J lost 8 bases, and 19 bases lay in between. This CDR3 comprises 14 residues. Germline-derived CDR1 and CDR2 are DFQATT and SNEGSKA (reference sequence). The CDR3 here is CSARNTAGADEQFF. DNA of the CDR3: TGCAGTGCTCGAAACACTGCGGGGGCCGATGAGCAGTTCTTC.

The rearrangement joins TRBV5-5 to TRBJ2-3; no reliable D call. V was trimmed by 2 bases and J by 0 bases, leaving 16 bases between them. The length of the CDR3 is 17 residues. Germline V CDR1 and CDR2: SGHKS, YYEKEE (reference sequence). CDR3: CASSFGDGIPSTDTQYF. CDR3 DNA: TGTGCCAGCAGCTTTGGAGATGGCATCCCTAGCACAGATACGCAGTATTTT.

This clonotype came up a few times. This sequence joins TRBV5-6 and TRBJ1-2, with TRBD1 matching over 7 bases. The germline V gene encodes CDR1 SGHDT and CDR2 YYEEEE. The CDR3 is 14 residues long. J gave up 2 bases and V 2 bases, and 3 bases lay outside the gene matches. The CDR3 DNA is TGTGCCAGCAGCTTTAGGGGGCGCAACTATGGCTACACCTTC. It is translated as CASSFRGRNYGYTF.

This clonotype occurred a few times. The gene calls are TRBV5-1 and TRBJ2-3; D gene unclear. CDR3 size: 11 residues. Trimming shortened V by 2 bases and J by 5 bases, and 3 bases separated the two germline ends. Germline assignment: CDR1 SGHRS and CDR2 YFSETQ. CDR3 amino acids: CASSFIDTQYF. The CDR3 DNA reads TGCGCCAGCAGCTTTATAGATACGCAGTATTTT.

CDR3 coding DNA: TGTGCCAGCAGTGAAGGAGGGTATACGCAGTATTTT. Protein sequence: CASSEGGYTQYF. The chain recombines TRBV6-1 with TRBJ2-3; D is possibly TRBD2 (5 bases). The CDR3 is made up of 12 amino acids. V lost 1 base and J lost 7, with 6 bases in between. The germline CDR1 and CDR2 sequences are MNHNS and SASEGT.

The chain joins TRBV20-1 to TRBJ2-1; TRBD2 matches 11 bases. In germline, CDR1 is DFQATT, CDR2 SNEGSKA (reference sequence). The CDR3 totals 14 residues. V shed 6 bases, J shed 4 bases, and the junction held 5 bases outside the gene matches. The CDR3 sequence: CSARLAGRYNEQFF. The CDR3 DNA reads as TGCAGTGCCAGACTAGCGGGGCGATACAATGAGCAGTTCTTC.

This sequence joins TRBV6-5 and TRBJ2-7; 11 nucleotides line up with TRBD2. CDR1 MNHEY and CDR2 SVGAGI come from the germline V gene. This CDR3 is built from 14 residues. The J segment lost 6 bases and the V segment lost 6 bases, leaving 7 bases of the junction unmatched. The CDR3 region is CASRLGLAATEQYF. CDR3 bases: TGTGCCAGCAGGTTGGGACTAGCGGCCACCGAGCAGTACTTC.